The 12 T cell receptor beta chains below were found in one sample sequenced in a study of blood T cell repertoires in COVID-19. TCRdb's table, derived via immunoSEQ multiplex PCR, lists solely in-frame clones and lacks some. The top ten hold under 2% of the sample, which has about 320,000 clones, around 85% seen once. The sample taken for sequencing was PBMCs or T cells enriched from blood (not recorded which). The source is a woman in her twenties or thirties who had been exposed to COVID-19.

This clone was counted ten times or more. The chain uses TRBV2 and TRBJ1-2; perhaps TRBD1 as D (5 bases). The CDR3 is made up of 14 amino acids. V was shortened by 1 base and J by 2 bases, with 8 bases between the two germline ends. Germline V lookup: CDR1 SNHLY, CDR2 FYNNEI. The CDR3 here is CASSEVSGNYGYTF. The CDR3 bases are TGTGCCAGCAGTGAAGTCTCAGGGAACTATGGCTACACCTTC. The full variable domain, in which reference TRBV2 and TRBJ1-2 provide the parts outside the CDR3, is EPEVTQTPSHQVTQMGQEVILRCVPISNHLYFYWYRQILGQKVEFLVSFYNNEISEKSEIFDDQFSVERPDGSNFTLKIRSTKLEDSAMYFCASSEVSGNYGYTFGSGTRLTVV.

This chain connects TRBV2 to TRBJ2-1, with D hard to call. The V end was cut by 7 bases, the J end by 3 bases, with 13 bases between. Germline CDR1 is SNHLY and CDR2 is FYNNEI. This CDR3 comprises 14 residues. The DNA of the CDR3 is TGTGCCAGCATAATTGAGCCGCGCTACAATGAGCAGTTCTTC. This encodes CASIIEPRYNEQFF.

The chain has TRBV6-1 and TRBJ2-5, with 12 bases aligning to TRBD2. After removal of 4 bases from V and 1 base from J, the junction contained 10 bases not matched to a gene. Germline V gene lookup returns CDR1 MNHNS and CDR2 SASEGT. The CDR3 extends over 18 amino acids. CDR3 in amino acids: CASSAVYWTSGIQETQYF. Written as DNA, the CDR3 is TGTGCCAGCAGTGCTGTTTATTGGACTAGCGGGATCCAAGAGACCCAGTACTTC.

This sequence joins TRBV19 and TRBJ2-5; D might be TRBD2 (5 bases). V was cut by 4 bases and J by 1 base, with 7 bases left in between. The CDR3 length is 13 residues. CDR1 and CDR2 (germline): LNHDA, SQIVND (reference sequence). The CDR3 DNA sequence: TGTGCCAGTAGTACGGACTTCCAAGAGACCCAGTACTTC. Translating gives CASSTDFQETQYF.

This chain uses TRBV3-1 (or the pseudogene TRBV3-2) with TRBJ2-3, with D hard to call. The CDR3 length is 12 residues. V lost 0 bases to trimming and J lost 7 bases, with 5 bases between them. Germline CDR1 reads LGHDT; CDR2 reads YNNKEL (reference sequence). This CDR3 reads CASSQEANTQYF. The CDR3 DNA sequence: TGTGCCAGCAGCCAAGAGGCAAATACGCAGTATTTT.

The chain joins TRBV19 to TRBJ2-2; D remains ambiguous. Germline CDR1 LNHDA, CDR2 SQIVND (reference sequence). The CDR3 consists of 14 residues. With 4 bases removed from V and 4 bases from J, the gap between germline ends came to 10 bases. CDR3 protein: CASSRSQRTGELFF. In nucleotides, the CDR3 is TGTGCCAGTAGTAGGTCTCAGCGCACCGGGGAGCTGTTTTTT.

This clone was found a few times. In nucleotides, the CDR3 is TGCGCCAGCAAGGAGACCATGAACACTGAAGCTTTCTTT. Amino acid sequence: CASKETMNTEAFF. This chain uses TRBV5-1 with TRBJ1-1; D is ambiguous. V was pared by 6 bases and J by 0 bases, with 9 bases between. The germline V gene encodes CDR1 SGHRS and CDR2 YFSETQ. CDR3 length: 13 residues.

The rearrangement uses TRBV24-1 and TRBJ1-6; D unresolved. This CDR3 contains 14 residues. V shed 3 bases and J shed 6 bases, with 8 bases lying between them. Germline CDR1 is KGHDR and CDR2 is SFDVKD. The CDR3 nucleotides read TGTGCCACCAGTGATGGGAGTTTTAATTCACCCCTCCACTTT. It translates to CATSDGSFNSPLHF.

This chain links TRBV7-2 with TRBJ2-5; 8 nucleotides agree with TRBD2. Germline CDR1 reads SGHTA; CDR2 reads FQGNSA. J was trimmed by 2 bases and V by 0 bases; bases with no gene match: 14. There are 19 residues in the CDR3. The CDR3 DNA reads as TGTGCCAGCAGCTTAGCAAGGCTTAGCGGGGACTACAGGCAAGAGACCCAGTACTTC. Amino acids: CASSLARLSGDYRQETQYF.

The V call is TRBV11-2, the J call TRBJ2-1; TRBD2 aligns across 9 bases. V gave up 5 bases and J gave up 3 bases; unmatched junction bases: 11. The CDR3 is 17 amino acids. Germline loops: CDR1 SGHAT, CDR2 FQNNGV. The CDR3 region is CASSPQALAGIYNEQFF. CDR3 coding DNA: TGTGCCAGCAGCCCCCAAGCCCTAGCGGGGATCTACAATGAGCAGTTCTTC.

The sample holds one count of this clone. J is TRBJ2-2 and V is TRBV5-8, with a possible D match to TRBD1 (6 bases). Germline CDR1 and CDR2: SGHTS and YDEGEE. The CDR3 extends over 13 amino acids. V was trimmed by 6 bases and J by 8 bases, leaving 14 bases between them. CDR3 sequence: CASTFGTPGELFF. The CDR3 DNA sequence: TGTGCCAGCACATTTGGGACACCGGGGGAGCTGTTTTTT. Full variable domain (remainder filled in from reference TRBV5-8 and TRBJ2-2): EAGVTQSPTHLIKTRGQQATLRCSPISGHTSVYWYQQALGLGLQFLLWYDEGEERNRGNFPPRFSGRQFPNYSSELNVNALELEDSALYLCASTFGTPGELFFGEGSRLTVL.

This sequence joins TRBV28 and TRBJ2-7, with D unresolved. The CDR3 loop spans 15 amino acids. Germline assignment: CDR1 MDHEN and CDR2 SYDVKM. Trimming removed 3 bases at V and 1 base at J, with 13 bases between. CDR3 sequence (DNA): TGTGCCAGCAGTTTCCAGGCAGCCAATTCCTACGAGCAGTACTTC. Translated: CASSFQAANSYEQYF.